This is a list of T cell receptor beta chains from one sample in a study of liver allograft versus peripheral blood T cells. TCRdb reprocessed the reads with MiXCR, giving one entry per CDR3 protein. The sample comprises some 9,000 distinct CDR3 sequences, 25% to 30% of which are singletons, and roughly 8.3% rests with the top ten. Every receptor here comes from a human patient who had a liver transplant. Some T cells here may be from the graft donor. CDR3s include the opening cysteine and the closing phenylalanine or tryptophan. A D gene is named only where the DNA matches it firmly. Rows may omit the clone size; those that give it use once, few, many or a size class.

d_gene,j_gene,abundance,v_gene,CDR3aa,CDR3nt
TRBD1,TRBJ2-7,NA,TRBV5-6,CASSWDRDSDEQYF,TGTGCCAGCAGCTGGGACAGGGATAGCGACGAGCAGTACTTC
TRBD1,TRBJ2-3,NA,TRBV6-5,CASSYKGTGYTDTQYF,TGTGCCAGCAGTTACAAGGGGACAGGGTACACAGATACGCAGTATTTT
NA,TRBJ2-7,few,TRBV20-1,CSANPLYGANNEQYF,TGCAGTGCTAATCCCCTTTACGGAGCTAATAACGAGCAGTACTTC
NA,TRBJ1-1,NA,TRBV11-2,CASSTPRGRTEAFF,TGTGCCAGCAGCACCCCTCGGGGGCGCACTGAAGCTTTCTTT
NA,TRBJ2-3,NA,TRBV20-1,CSGPANRNADTQYF,TGCAGTGGGCCCGCTAATAGGAATGCAGATACGCAGTATTTT
TRBD1,TRBJ1-3,many,TRBV28,CASSFTGVGNTIYF,TGTGCCAGCAGTTTTACAGGGGTAGGAAACACCATATATTTT
NA,TRBJ2-2,large,TRBV29-1,CSAGRAAGELFF,TGCAGCGCCGGTCGGGCCGCCGGGGAGCTGTTTTTT
NA,TRBJ2-6,few,TRBV27,CASSQGTGANVLTF,TGTGCCAGCAGTCAGGGAACCGGGGCCAACGTCCTGACTTTC
NA,TRBJ1-6,medium-sized,TRBV19,CASSMGSSYNSPLHF,TGTGCCAGTAGTATGGGCAGCTCCTATAATTCACCCCTCCACTTT
NA,TRBJ1-1,NA,TRBV10-3,CAIFDGNTEAFF,TGTGCCATTTTCGACGGGAACACTGAAGCTTTCTTT
NA,TRBJ2-5,medium-sized,TRBV6-1,CASRKQETQYF,TGTGCCAGCAGGAAGCAAGAGACCCAGTACTTC
NA,TRBJ2-5,NA,TRBV7-9,CASTRPQETQYF,TGTGCCAGCACCCGCCCGCAAGAGACCCAGTACTTC
TRBD2,TRBJ2-1,NA,TRBV11-3,CASSPLAGGPNEQFF,TGTGCCAGCAGCCCCCTAGCGGGAGGGCCCAATGAGCAGTTCTTC
NA,TRBJ2-1,NA,TRBV11-2,CASSLAAFGLANEQFF,TGTGCCAGCAGCTTAGCAGCGTTCGGGCTAGCCAATGAGCAGTTCTTC
NA,TRBJ1-4,NA,TRBV7-9,CASRSRTGDEKLFF,TGTGCCAGCAGAAGCCGTACGGGCGATGAAAAACTGTTTTTT
NA,TRBJ1-1,few,TRBV24-1,CATSDTSRRVAFF,TGTGCCACCAGTGATACCAGCCGGAGGGTGGCTTTCTTT
NA,TRBJ2-1,medium-sized,TRBV7-2,CASSLDVPTTQFF,TGTGCCAGCAGCTTAGACGTGCCAACCACCCAGTTCTTC
NA,TRBJ1-3,medium-sized,TRBV28,CASSSGSSSGNTIYF,TGTGCCAGCAGTTCAGGGTCCAGCTCTGGAAACACCATATATTTT
NA,TRBJ2-7,NA,TRBV28,CASTSEYEQYF,TGTGCCAGCACCTCCGAGTACGAGCAGTACTTC
TRBD2,TRBJ2-7,NA,TRBV20-1,CSARDPRGAGANEQYF,TGCAGTGCTAGAGACCCTAGGGGAGCGGGAGCAAACGAGCAGTACTTC
NA,TRBJ1-6,large,TRBV6-6,CASSYDTGVRSPLHF,TGTGCCAGCAGTTACGATACCGGAGTCAGGTCACCCCTCCACTTT
NA,TRBJ2-6,NA,TRBV20-1,CSASLGLGANVLTF,TGCAGTGCTTCCCTTGGGTTGGGGGCCAACGTCCTGACTTTC
NA,TRBJ1-2,few,TRBV2,CASSSEGRGGGYTF,TGTGCCAGCAGTTCTGAGGGCAGGGGCGGGGGCTACACCTTC
TRBD2,TRBJ2-7,NA,TRBV19,CASAKTGTSGNYEQYF,TGTGCCAGTGCTAAGACGGGGACTAGCGGAAACTACGAGCAGTACTTC
TRBD1,TRBJ1-5,few,TRBV28,CASSPHQQTGGGGNQPQHF,TGTGCCAGCAGTCCCCATCAACAGACAGGGGGGGGGGGAAATCAGCCCCAGCATTTT
NA,TRBJ2-7,medium-sized,TRBV6-5,CASSNQDGIYEQYF,TGTGCCAGCAGTAACCAGGACGGTATCTACGAGCAGTACTTC
NA,TRBJ2-4,NA,TRBV12-3/TRBV12-4,CASSLGGYLSIQYF,TGTGCCAGCAGTTTGGGCGGATATCTCAGCATTCAGTACTTC
TRBD1,TRBJ2-1,many,TRBV5-4,CASSSWTGIGARPGYNEQFF,TGTGCCAGCAGCTCCTGGACAGGGATTGGGGCGCGTCCAGGGTACAATGAGCAGTTCTTC
NA,TRBJ1-3,medium-sized,TRBV19,CASTSERPSRSGNTIYF,TGTGCCAGTACGAGTGAGCGACCCTCGAGGTCTGGAAACACCATATATTTT
NA,TRBJ2-3,medium-sized,TRBV29-1,CSVEMGSTDTQYF,TGCAGCGTTGAAATGGGTAGCACAGATACGCAGTATTTT
NA,TRBJ1-4,medium-sized,TRBV28,CASSSAAGSEKLFF,TGTGCCAGCAGTTCGGCTGCCGGTAGTGAAAAACTGTTTTTT
TRBD1,TRBJ2-1,medium-sized,TRBV28,CASRGAGQGRSYNEQFF,TGTGCCAGCAGAGGGGCGGGACAGGGTCGATCCTACAATGAGCAGTTCTTC
NA,TRBJ1-1,few,TRBV15,CATSRHDGRTEAFF,TGTGCCACCAGCAGGCACGACGGCAGAACTGAAGCTTTCTTT
NA,TRBJ1-6,medium-sized,TRBV7-2,CASRLGETYNSPLHF,TGTGCCAGCAGATTAGGGGAAACCTATAATTCACCCCTCCACTTT